This T cell receptor (beta chain) emerged from a study of PD-1 blockade in classical Hodgkin lymphoma. Study-wide background: Treatment was intravenous nivolumab, 3 mg/kg every 2 weeks, until progression.

This clone was observed a handful of times. Antigen: not known. Clones were sequenced by immunoSEQ multiplex PCR, and TCRdb holds only the in-frame ones, with some missing. The sample yields about 90,000 clones, 85% to 95% seen once. Study results and caveats: Significantly greater TCR diversity emerged by C4D1 in CD4+ cells but not CD8+ cells. Newly diagnosed patients had baseline TCR diversity that was reportedly lower than that of healthy donors.

There was relapse after autologous stem cell transplantation in every patient, and there was variation in brentuximab vedotin exposure. The source is a human donor with classical Hodgkin lymphoma. Sequences were derived from peripheral blood mononuclear cells (PBMCs), sampled before the second cycle of nivolumab.

The DNA of the CDR3 is TGTGCCAGCAGTGAAGTTCAGGGAACTGAAGCTTTCTTT. This sequence encodes CASSEVQGTEAFF. This rearrangement joins TRBV6-4 to TRBJ1-1; D possibly corresponds to TRBD1 (5 bases). Trimming pared 3 bases from V and 5 bases from J, leaving 10 bases between. CDR3 length: 13 amino acids. CDR1 is MRHNA and CDR2 is SNTAGT in the germline V gene.